Listed here are 31 T cell receptor beta chains from one sample, sequenced in a study of T cell responses to AZD1222 COVID-19 vaccine listed by TCRdb under 2021. Libraries were prepared through the immunoSEQ multiplex PCR assay. The table was pulled from immuneACCESS by TCRdb, which kept in-frame rearrangements only. Such tables lose some clones; where checked, under half of the loss comes from unresolved V genes, and the rest has no known cause. Recorded for this sample are 65,000 to 70,000 clones; 88% of them occurred a single time. The top ten constitute about 8.2% of the sample. The sample's time point label, in plain terms: baseline before first vaccination. The specimen comprised peripheral blood, sampled on day 0 of AZD1222 vaccination. These receptors came from an adult in good health.

The gene calls are TRBV19 and TRBJ2-5, with 8 bases identical to TRBD1. The V and J ends lost 5 bases and 0 bases, in that order; junction bases with no gene match: 5. CDR3 size: 15 residues. Germline V lookup: CDR1 LNHDA, CDR2 SQIVND (reference sequence). The CDR3 nucleotides read TGTGCCAGTAGTCCAGGACAGGGCAACCAAGAGACCCAGTACTTC. It translates to CASSPGQGNQETQYF.

This clone came up once. CDR3 amino acids: CSVASGAYEQYF. CDR3 in DNA: TGCAGCGTTGCCTCAGGGGCCTACGAGCAGTACTTC. The genes are TRBV29-1 and TRBJ2-7; D might be TRBD1 (6 bases). Trimming took off 4 bases at V and 2 bases at J, with 9 bases between the two ends. CDR1 and CDR2 (germline): SQVTM, ANQGSEA. This CDR3 is built from 12 residues.

This clone was detected a few times. V and J are TRBV7-9 and TRBJ1-5; possible D gene TRBD1, 5 bases. V lost 6 bases and J lost 12, with 18 bases in between. Germline V gene data show CDR1 as SEHNR and CDR2 as FQNEAQ (reference sequence). The CDR3 consists of 13 residues. The CDR3 nucleotides read TGTGCCAGCAGTAACCAAGAGACGGGGCTCCAGCATTTT. It encodes CASSNQETGLQHF.

This chain uses TRBV20-1 with TRBJ1-2; 7 bases are shared with TRBD1. The ends lost 8 bases at V and 2 bases at J; junction bases unmatched: 2. The CDR3 runs to 11 residues. Per germline, CDR1 DFQATT and CDR2 SNEGSKA (reference sequence). Written as DNA, the CDR3 is TGCAGTATACAGGGGAACTATGGCTACACCTTC. Its protein product is CSIQGNYGYTF.

This chain uses TRBV6-5 with TRBJ1-2; D gene ambiguous. The germline CDR1 and CDR2 sequences are MNHEY and SVGAGI. The CDR3 sequence is 13 residues long. Deletions cut 6 bases from V and 2 bases from J, with 10 bases between. The CDR3 reads CASRDTRNYGYTF. The CDR3 DNA sequence: TGTGCCAGCAGAGATACTCGGAACTATGGCTACACCTTC.

The genes are TRBV5-5 and TRBJ2-2, with D possibly TRBD1 on 5 matching bases. V was clipped by 3 bases and J by 2 bases, with 11 bases between them. The CDR3 is 15 residues long. CDR1 SGHKS and CDR2 YYEKEE come from the germline V gene (reference sequence). Here the CDR3 DNA reads TGTGCCAGCAGCTCCTCAGGGTCCAACACCGGGGAGCTGTTTTTT. It is translated as CASSSSGSNTGELFF.

The chain recombines TRBV4-1 with TRBJ1-3; D gene uncertain. The CDR3 is made up of 14 amino acids. V lost 0 bases to trimming and J lost 3 bases, with 6 bases between them. Germline assignment: CDR1 MGHRA and CDR2 YSYEKL. The CDR3 loop is CASSQEFRGNTIYF. The CDR3 region has the DNA TGCGCCAGCAGCCAAGAATTCCGTGGAAACACCATATATTTT.

The gene calls are TRBV7-8 and TRBJ1-6, with TRBD1 identical over 10 bases. This CDR3 has 17 amino acids. Germline V CDR1 and CDR2: SGHVS, FQNEAQ. J lost 6 bases, V lost 2 bases, and 7 bases had no gene match. In DNA, the CDR3 is TGTGCCAGCAGCTTAAGGACAGGGGGTGGGAGTAATTCACCCCTCCACTTT. Protein: CASSLRTGGGSNSPLHF.

The chain couples TRBV7-9 to TRBJ1-1; D unresolved. V lost 5 bases and J 6 bases, leaving 13 bases between the germline ends. The CDR3 is 13 amino acids. The germline V gene encodes CDR1 SEHNR and CDR2 FQNEAQ (reference sequence). The CDR3 reads CASSAIGSSEAFF. DNA for the CDR3: TGTGCCAGCAGCGCGATCGGAAGTTCTGAAGCTTTCTTT.

J is TRBJ2-3 and V is TRBV2; D gene unclear. The CDR3 extends over 12 amino acids. Trimming cost V 5 bases and J 0 bases, with 3 bases left between them. CDR1 SNHLY and CDR2 FYNNEI come from the germline V gene. Here the CDR3 DNA reads TGTGCCAGCAGTAGGAGCACAGATACGCAGTATTTT. Its translation is CASSRSTDTQYF.

This CDR3 reads CASSPHKGGSNEQFF. The CDR3 nucleotides read TGTGCCAGCAGCCCACACAAGGGGGGGAGCAATGAGCAGTTCTTC. This sequence joins TRBV3-1 (or the pseudogene TRBV3-2) and TRBJ2-1, with D possibly being TRBD2 (7 bases). V was shortened by 4 bases and J by 6 bases, with 16 bases between the two germline ends. The germline gives CDR1 LGHDT, CDR2 YNNKEL (reference sequence). The length of the CDR3 is 15 residues.

By its share, this clone is medium-sized. This chain uses TRBV3-1 (or the pseudogene TRBV3-2) with TRBJ2-7, with 15 bases lining up with TRBD2. Germline CDR1 reads LGHDT; CDR2 reads YNNKEL (reference sequence). The CDR3 totals 17 residues. Trimming cost V 3 bases and J 6 bases; bases outside gene matches: 9. The CDR3 sequence: CASSQGLAGGLYLEQYF. The CDR3 nucleotides read TGTGCCAGCAGCCAGGGACTAGCGGGAGGTCTGTATCTCGAGCAGTACTTC.

CDR3 protein: CASSLEREPNEQFF. The CDR3 DNA reads as TGTGCCAGCAGCCTAGAGCGGGAGCCCAATGAGCAGTTCTTC. This sequence joins TRBV4-2 and TRBJ2-1; 8 nucleotides align to TRBD2. CDR1 is LGHNA, CDR2 YNFKEQ, per germline. The CDR3 has 14 amino acids. The V gene end was trimmed by 4 bases and the J gene end by 6 bases; junction bases not matched to a gene: 5.

The J gene is TRBJ1-1, the V gene TRBV15; weak D call: TRBD1 (6 bases). The CDR3 covers 13 residues. Germline values: CDR1 LNHNV, CDR2 YYDKDF (reference sequence). With 4 bases removed from V and 3 bases from J, the gap between germline ends came to 9 bases. CDR3 sequence: CATSTTGYTEAFF. The CDR3 bases are TGTGCCACCAGCACCACAGGGTACACTGAAGCTTTCTTT.

The chain couples TRBV27 to TRBJ2-7; TRBD2 aligns across 10 bases. CDR1 MNHEY and CDR2 SMNVEV come from the germline V gene (reference sequence). The CDR3 has 17 residues. J was trimmed by 3 bases and V by 2 bases; bases with no gene match: 10. The CDR3, as DNA: TGTGCCAGCAGTTTAACTAGCGGGAATCCACCCTTCTACGAGCAGTACTTC. Protein: CASSLTSGNPPFYEQYF.

The rearrangement links TRBV18 to TRBJ1-1; D is unresolved. Germline CDR1 and CDR2: KGHSH and LQKENI. The CDR3 covers 14 residues. The ends were cut back, 6 bases at V and 1 base at J, with 12 bases in the middle. CDR3 sequence (DNA): TGTGCCAGCTCCCTGACCGGACCGAACACTGAAGCTTTCTTT. This sequence encodes CASSLTGPNTEAFF. The variable domain in full, completed from reference TRBV18 and TRBJ1-1, reads NAGVMQNPRHLVRRRGQEARLRCSPMKGHSHVYWYRQLPEEGLKFMVYLQKENIIDESGMPKERFSAEFPKEGPSILRIQQVVRGDSAAYFCASSLTGPNTEAFFGQGTRLTVV.

The J gene is TRBJ2-7, the V gene TRBV6-6; no clear D. Trimming stripped 7 bases from V and 6 bases from J, with 19 bases between. The CDR3 loop spans 14 amino acids. Germline assignment: CDR1 MNHNY and CDR2 SVGAGI (reference sequence). The CDR3 DNA reads as TGTGCCAGCATGGGCTCCCTGATCCAGGCCGAGCAGTACTTC. It is translated as CASMGSLIQAEQYF.

The CDR3 DNA reads as TGTGCCAGCTCACCGGACAGAGCTAAAAACATTCAGTACTTC. It encodes CASSPDRAKNIQYF. The gene calls are TRBV18 and TRBJ2-4; D is perhaps TRBD1 (6 bases). CDR1 is KGHSH and CDR2 is LQKENI in the germline V gene. With 3 bases removed from V and 4 bases from J, the gap between germline ends came to 10 bases. This CDR3 has 14 residues.

The genes are TRBV6-5 and TRBJ2-1; TRBD2 might be the D (8 bases). The CDR3 loop spans 15 amino acids. The V end was cut by 7 bases, the J end by 8 bases, with 21 bases between. Germline V gene sequence: CDR1 MNHEY, CDR2 SVGAGI. DNA of the CDR3: TGTGCCAGCACCCGGAGGGGGCGGGAGGAGGATGAGCAGTTCTTC. This codes for CASTRRGREEDEQFF.

CDR3 bases: TGTGCCAGCAGCCCACCAGCGGGGGTGGATGAGCAGTTCTTC. Its protein is CASSPPAGVDEQFF. The gene calls are TRBV5-4 and TRBJ2-1, with 8 nucleotides matching TRBD2. The CDR3 length is 14 residues. Germline CDR1 SGHNT, CDR2 YYREEE (reference sequence). J lost 8 bases, V lost 4 bases, and 8 bases had no gene match.

The genes are TRBV3-1 (or the pseudogene TRBV3-2) and TRBJ2-5; the D gene is possibly TRBD2 (6 bases). CDR3 size: 15 residues. V lost 1 base and J 4 bases, leaving 13 bases between the germline ends. Germline assignment: CDR1 LGHDT and CDR2 YNNKEL (reference sequence). CDR3 sequence (DNA): TGTGCCAGCAGCCAAGGGTCGGCGGGGAGAGAGACCCAGTACTTC. It is translated as CASSQGSAGRETQYF.

This chain uses TRBV18 with TRBJ2-1; weak D call: TRBD2 (6 bases). V shed 2 bases and J shed 0 bases, with 11 bases lying between them. Germline V gene lookup returns CDR1 KGHSH and CDR2 LQKENI. The length of the CDR3 is 16 residues. The CDR3, as DNA: TGTGCCAGCTCACCATCCACCGGGGGCTCCTACAATGAGCAGTTCTTC. Its protein is CASSPSTGGSYNEQFF.

This clone was seen only a few times. The genes are TRBV2 and TRBJ2-3; the D is unclear. Trimming removed 4 bases at V and 1 base at J, with 15 bases between. There are 16 residues in the CDR3. CDR1 and CDR2 from the germline V gene are SNHLY and FYNNEI. The CDR3 loop reads CASSVWSFPGTDTQYF. CDR3 coding DNA: TGTGCCAGCAGTGTCTGGTCCTTCCCCGGCACAGATACGCAGTATTTT.

The chain recombines TRBV4-1 with TRBJ2-1; 12 nucleotides match TRBD1. Trimming cost V 4 bases and J 8 bases; bases outside gene matches: 15. The germline CDR1 and CDR2 sequences are MGHRA and YSYEKL. The CDR3 length is 18 residues. The CDR3 spells CASSLIRRAGTGGHEQFF. CDR3 nucleotide sequence: TGCGCCAGCAGCCTAATAAGGCGCGCCGGGACAGGGGGCCATGAGCAGTTCTTC.

The chain employs TRBV21-1 and TRBJ2-7; TRBD1 was called by the table and not checked on the DNA. TRBV21-1 is designated a pseudogene. CDR3 length equals 17 residues. CDR3 amino acids: CASSKVPPGQGTYEQYF. CDR3 bases: TGTGCCAGCAGCAAAGTACCCCCGGGACAGGGGACCTACGAGCAGTACTTC.

This clone has only one observation. The chain couples TRBV15 to TRBJ1-2, with TRBD1 identical over 9 bases. The V gene end was trimmed by 1 base and the J gene end by 0 bases; junction bases not matched to a gene: 0. The length of the CDR3 is 15 residues. Per germline, CDR1 LNHNV and CDR2 YYDKDF (reference sequence). The DNA for the CDR3 is TGTGCCACCAGCAGAGGGGACAGGGCTAACTATGGCTACACCTTC. Translation gives CATSRGDRANYGYTF.

The CDR3 nucleotides are TGTGCCAGCACGGGAGGGGCGGGGTACGAGCAGTACTTC. This gives the protein CASTGGAGYEQYF. The chain joins TRBV25-1 to TRBJ2-7; the match to TRBD2 covers 8 bases. This CDR3 comprises 13 residues. V lost 7 bases, J lost 4 bases, and 6 bases stayed unmatched. Germline CDR1 is MGHDK and CDR2 is SYGVNS.

The chain combines TRBV5-5 with TRBJ2-1; TRBD1 agrees at 7 bases. The V gene end was trimmed by 2 bases and the J gene end by 5 bases; junction bases not matched to a gene: 7. Looked up from germline, CDR1 is SGHKS and CDR2 is YYEKEE (reference sequence). The CDR3 sequence is 15 residues long. The CDR3 DNA reads as TGTGCCAGCAGCTTATACAGGGGTCCGAACAATGAGCAGTTCTTC. This translates into CASSLYRGPNNEQFF.

This chain connects TRBV7-2 to TRBJ1-3, with no clear D. CDR3 length equals 16 residues. CDR1 is SGHTA, CDR2 FQGNSA, per germline. V was trimmed by 1 base and J by 2 bases, leaving 12 bases between them. This CDR3 is CASSLEGRRAGNTIYF. In nucleotides, the CDR3 is TGTGCCAGCAGCTTAGAAGGGCGGAGGGCTGGAAACACCATATATTTT.

This chain uses TRBV27 with TRBJ1-2, with TRBD1 matching over 9 bases. The trim removed 2 bases at V and 4 bases at J, leaving 11 bases unmatched. The CDR3 contains 17 residues. Germline V lookup: CDR1 MNHEY, CDR2 SMNVEV (reference sequence). CDR3 nucleotides: TGTGCCAGCAGTTTAACGTTCTCTGACAGGGGGGCCTATGGCTACACCTTC. Translated, it gives CASSLTFSDRGAYGYTF.

The chain carries TRBV30 and TRBJ1-6; TRBD1 agrees at 11 bases. The germline gives CDR1 GTSNPN, CDR2 SVGIG (reference sequence). This CDR3 is built from 14 residues. Germline trimming cut 3 bases from V and 9 bases from J; bases unmatched to any gene: 4. CDR3 amino acids: CAWSLGTGGSPLHF. DNA for the CDR3: TGTGCCTGGAGCCTCGGGACAGGGGGTTCACCCCTCCACTTT. The full variable domain, with the rest looked up from reference TRBV30 and TRBJ1-6, is SQTIHQWPATLVQPVGSPLSLECTVEGTSNPNLYWYRQAAGRGLQLLFYSVGIGQISSEVPQNLSASRPQDRQFILSSKKLLLSDSGFYLCAWSLGTGGSPLHFGNGTRLTVT.